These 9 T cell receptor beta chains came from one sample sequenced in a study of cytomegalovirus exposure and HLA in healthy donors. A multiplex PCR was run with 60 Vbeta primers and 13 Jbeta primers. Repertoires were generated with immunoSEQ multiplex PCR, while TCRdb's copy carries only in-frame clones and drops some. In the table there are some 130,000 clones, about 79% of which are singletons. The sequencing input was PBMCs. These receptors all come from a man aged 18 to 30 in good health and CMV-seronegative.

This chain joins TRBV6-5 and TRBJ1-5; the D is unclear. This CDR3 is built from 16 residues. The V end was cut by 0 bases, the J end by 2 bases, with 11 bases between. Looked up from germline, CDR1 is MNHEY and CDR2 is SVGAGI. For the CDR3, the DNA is TGTGCCAGCAGTTACTCGGGTGGTCGGGGCAATCAGCCCCAGCATTTT. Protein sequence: CASSYSGGRGNQPQHF.

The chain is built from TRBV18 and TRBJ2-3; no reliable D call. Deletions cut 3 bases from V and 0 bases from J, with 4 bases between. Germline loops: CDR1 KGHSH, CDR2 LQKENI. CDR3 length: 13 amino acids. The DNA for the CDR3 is TGTGCCAGCTCACCTCAGAGCACAGATACGCAGTATTTT. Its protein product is CASSPQSTDTQYF. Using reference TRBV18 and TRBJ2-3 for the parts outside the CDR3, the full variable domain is NAGVMQNPRHLVRRRGQEARLRCSPMKGHSHVYWYRQLPEEGLKFMVYLQKENIIDESGMPKERFSAEFPKEGPSILRIQQVVRGDSAAYFCASSPQSTDTQYFGPGTRLTVL.

CDR3 nucleotide sequence: TGTGCCAGCAGCAAGACAGGGAGCTCCTACGAGCAGTACTTC. Translated: CASSKTGSSYEQYF. The chain combines TRBV5-5 with TRBJ2-7, with 7 bases fitting TRBD1. J lost 0 bases, V lost 4 bases, and 4 bases had no gene match. The CDR3 is made up of 14 amino acids. Germline assignment: CDR1 SGHKS and CDR2 YYEKEE (reference sequence). Together with reference TRBV5-5 and TRBJ2-7, the CDR3 gives the full variable domain: DAGVTQSPTHLIKTRGQQVTLRCSPISGHKSVSWYQQVLGQGPQFIFQYYEKEERGRGNFPDRFSARQFPNYSSELNVNALLLGDSALYLCASSKTGSSYEQYFGPGTRLTVT.

CDR3: CASSFDKNNEQFF. The CDR3, as DNA: TGTGCCAGCAGCTTTGACAAAAACAATGAGCAGTTCTTC. The J gene is TRBJ2-1, the V gene TRBV7-8; D is uncertain. Trimming left V 3 bases short and J 5 bases short, with 8 bases between. Germline assignment: CDR1 SGHVS and CDR2 FQNEAQ. The CDR3 runs 13 residues. Looking up the rest from reference TRBV7-8 and TRBJ2-1 gives the full variable domain: GAGVSQSPRYKVAKRGQDVALRCDPISGHVSLFWYQQALGQGPEFLTYFQNEAQLDKSGLPSDRFFAERPEGSVSTLKIQRTQQEDSAVYLCASSFDKNNEQFFGPGTRLTVL.

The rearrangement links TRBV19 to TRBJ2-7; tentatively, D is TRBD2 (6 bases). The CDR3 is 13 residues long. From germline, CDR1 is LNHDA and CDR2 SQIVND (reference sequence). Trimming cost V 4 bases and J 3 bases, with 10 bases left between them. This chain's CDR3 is CASSTQEGYEQYF. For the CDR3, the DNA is TGTGCCAGTAGTACCCAGGAGGGCTACGAGCAGTACTTC. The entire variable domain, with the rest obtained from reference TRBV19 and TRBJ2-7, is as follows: DGGITQSPKYLFRKEGQNVTLSCEQNLNHDAMYWYRQDPGQGLRLIYYSQIVNDFQKGDIAEGYSVSREKKESFPLTVTSAQKNPTAFYLCASSTQEGYEQYFGPGTRLTVT.

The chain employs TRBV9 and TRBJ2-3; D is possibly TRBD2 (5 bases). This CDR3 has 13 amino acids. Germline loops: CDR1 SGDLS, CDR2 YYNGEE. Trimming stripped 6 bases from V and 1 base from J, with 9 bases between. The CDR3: CASKAGGTDTQYF. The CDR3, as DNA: TGTGCCAGCAAGGCGGGCGGCACAGATACGCAGTATTTT. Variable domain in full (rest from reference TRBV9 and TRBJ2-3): DSGVTQTPKHLITATGQRVTLRCSPRSGDLSVYWYQQSLDQGLQFLIQYYNGEERAKGNILERFSAQQFPDLHSELNLSSLELGDSALYFCASKAGGTDTQYFGPGTRLTVL.

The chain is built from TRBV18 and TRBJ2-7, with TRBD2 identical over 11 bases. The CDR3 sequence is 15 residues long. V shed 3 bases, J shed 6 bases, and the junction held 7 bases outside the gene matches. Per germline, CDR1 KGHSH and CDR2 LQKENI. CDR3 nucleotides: TGTGCCAGCTCACCTAGACTAGCGGGATTGGGCGAGCAGTACGTC. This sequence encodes CASSPRLAGLGEQYV.

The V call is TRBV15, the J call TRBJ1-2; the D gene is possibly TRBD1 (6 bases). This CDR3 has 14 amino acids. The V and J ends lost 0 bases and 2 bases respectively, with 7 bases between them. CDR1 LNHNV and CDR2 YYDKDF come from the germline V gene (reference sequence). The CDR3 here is CATSRDGTNYGYTF. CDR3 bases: TGTGCCACCAGCAGAGATGGGACAAACTATGGCTACACCTTC.

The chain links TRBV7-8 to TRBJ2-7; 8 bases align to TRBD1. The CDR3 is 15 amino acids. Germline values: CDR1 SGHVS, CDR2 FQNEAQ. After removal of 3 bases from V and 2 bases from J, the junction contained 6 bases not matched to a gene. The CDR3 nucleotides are TGTGCCAGCAGCTTTGCCGGGACAGGAGCCTACGAGCAGTACTTC. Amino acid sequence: CASSFAGTGAYEQYF.